These 12 T cell receptor beta chains share one sample of origin, sequenced in a study of control samples from healthy donors and cancer patients. The data were produced by immunoSEQ multiplex PCR, yet TCRdb's version contains in-frame clones alone and is incomplete. The data hold some 410,000 clones, with around nine tenths observed a single time. Sequenced: PBMCs. These receptors were collected from a man aged 40-50 years with head and neck cancer.

In DNA form, the CDR3 reads TGCGCCAGCAGCTGGACTAGCGGGTCGAGCACAGATACGCAGTATTTT. Amino acids: CASSWTSGSSTDTQYF. The J gene is TRBJ2-3, the V gene TRBV10-1; 11 nucleotides align to TRBD2. The CDR3 covers 16 residues. The germline V gene encodes CDR1 WNHNN and CDR2 SYGVQD (reference sequence). V was clipped by 6 bases and J by 0 bases; unmatched bases: 5.

The rearrangement links TRBV5-8 to TRBJ2-7; no clear D gene. The ends were cut back, 4 bases at V and 3 bases at J, with 8 bases in the middle. Germline V gene lookup returns CDR1 SGHTS and CDR2 YDEGEE. CDR3 size: 12 residues. This chain's CDR3 is CASSRTDYEQYF. The CDR3 coding sequence is TGTGCCAGCAGCCGGACGGACTACGAGCAGTACTTC.

The chain employs TRBV27 and TRBJ2-1, with a tentative D call TRBD2 (6 bases). The length of the CDR3 is 12 residues. The ends were cut back, 7 bases at V and 10 bases at J, with 14 bases in the middle. Germline V lookup: CDR1 MNHEY, CDR2 SMNVEV (reference sequence). CDR3 sequence: CASITMGGEQFF. As DNA, the CDR3 is TGTGCCAGCATTACCATGGGAGGCGAGCAGTTCTTC.

CDR3 nucleotide sequence: TGTGCCAGCAGTGACCAGGGGAATGGGGCCAACGTCCTGACTTTC. Residues: CASSDQGNGANVLTF. The J gene is TRBJ2-6, the V gene TRBV27; D perhaps matches TRBD1 (6 bases). The CDR3 runs to 15 residues. The germline gives CDR1 MNHEY, CDR2 SMNVEV (reference sequence). V was cut by 5 bases and J by 3 bases, with 11 bases left in between. Full variable domain (missing parts from reference TRBV27 and TRBJ2-6): EAQVTQNPRYLITVTGKKLTVTCSQNMNHEYMSWYRQDPGLGLRQIYYSMNVEVTDKGDVPEGYKVSRKEKRNFPLILESPSPNQTSLYFCASSDQGNGANVLTFGAGSRLTVL.

This clone was detected once. The chain joins TRBV20-1 to TRBJ1-2; D is possibly TRBD1 (5 bases). In germline, CDR1 is DFQATT, CDR2 SNEGSKA (reference sequence). Trimming removed 3 bases at V and 1 base at J, with 6 bases between. The length of the CDR3 is 12 residues. Here the CDR3 reads CSASQGNYGYTF. The CDR3 nucleotides read TGCAGTGCTAGTCAGGGTAACTATGGCTACACCTTC.

The chain carries TRBV20-1 and TRBJ2-3; 10 bases align to TRBD2. The CDR3 length is 16 residues. Trimming took 3 bases from V and 4 from J; bases not matched to a gene: 10. CDR1 and CDR2 (germline): DFQATT, SNEGSKA (reference sequence). Here the CDR3 DNA reads TGCAGTGCTAGTCCGGGACTAGCGTGGGCGGCAGATACGCAGTATTTT. Translation: CSASPGLAWAADTQYF.

This rearrangement joins TRBV24-1 to TRBJ2-5; 11 bases are a match to TRBD1. Germline V gene sequence: CDR1 KGHDR, CDR2 SFDVKD. The CDR3 is 16 amino acids. V lost 3 bases and J lost 5; bases outside the gene matches: 7. CDR3 nucleotides: TGTGCCACCAGTGATCCTCGGACAGGGGGCTTGGAGACCCAGTACTTC. This translates into CATSDPRTGGLETQYF.

This clone was recorded at least ten times. This chain connects TRBV5-1 to TRBJ2-2, with 11 bases matching TRBD2. This CDR3 region has 15 residues. V was pared by 7 bases and J by 4 bases, with 6 bases of the junction left unmatched. The germline CDR1 and CDR2 sequences are SGHRS and YFSETQ. CDR3 in DNA: TGCGCCAGCGGGTCGACTAGCGGGACCACCGGGGAGCTGTTTTTT. Translating it yields CASGSTSGTTGELFF.

This clone was recorded a few times. Other DNA sequences from this sample encode an identical CDR3 as well. The chain carries TRBV12-3 or TRBV12-4 and TRBJ2-5; D is uncertain. V was trimmed by 3 bases and J by 5 bases, leaving 4 bases between them. This CDR3 has 11 amino acids. Written as DNA, the CDR3 is TGTGCCAGCAGTTTGGGCGAGACCCAGTACTTC. Translated, it gives CASSLGETQYF.

The chain recombines TRBV19 with TRBJ2-3; the match to TRBD1 covers 7 bases. CDR1 is LNHDA, CDR2 SQIVND, per germline (reference sequence). V shed 3 bases and J 2 bases; nucleotides not matched to a gene: 5. CDR3 size: 15 residues. CDR3 DNA: TGTGCCAGTAGTATCTCGGGACAGCTCACAGATACGCAGTATTTT. This sequence encodes CASSISGQLTDTQYF. Using reference TRBV19 and TRBJ2-3 for the parts outside the CDR3, the full variable domain is DGGITQSPKYLFRKEGQNVTLSCEQNLNHDAMYWYRQDPGQGLRLIYYSQIVNDFQKGDIAEGYSVSREKKESFPLTVTSAQKNPTAFYLCASSISGQLTDTQYFGPGTRLTVL.

The chain has TRBV5-1 and TRBJ1-5; a possible D gene is TRBD1 (6 bases). Germline CDR1 is SGHRS and CDR2 is YFSETQ. V lost 4 bases and J lost 3, with 8 bases in between. The CDR3 is 13 amino acids. For the CDR3, the DNA is TGCGCCAGCAGCGGACAGCCCAATCAGCCCCAGCATTTT. This sequence encodes CASSGQPNQPQHF.

The chain has TRBV28 and TRBJ2-7; TRBD2 agrees at 11 bases. V gave up 2 bases and J gave up 7 bases; unmatched junction bases: 7. Germline lookup yields CDR1 MDHEN and CDR2 SYDVKM. The CDR3 contains 15 residues. The CDR3 DNA is TGTGCCAGCAGTTTAATTAGCGGGGGGGCGAGGGAGCAGTACTTC. Its protein is CASSLISGGAREQYF.